The 5 T cell receptor beta chains presented below share a single source sample, sequenced in a study of blood T cell repertoires in COVID-19. Produced via immunoSEQ multiplex PCR; TCRdb's table is partial and in-frame only. This sample yields 120,000 to 150,000 clones, of which 76% are seen a single time; around 4% belongs to the top ten. The sample was peripheral blood. Receptors were obtained from a man aged 55 to 70 with acute or convalescent COVID-19.

This clone was detected only once. The rearrangement uses TRBV6-5 and TRBJ2-3; no clear D. Germline V gene sequence: CDR1 MNHEY, CDR2 SVGAGI. CDR3 length: 15 residues. The germline V and J ends were trimmed by 0 bases and 3 bases, with 10 bases remaining between them. DNA for the CDR3: TGTGCCAGCAGTTACTCGGCGGTAGTAACAGATACGCAGTATTTT. Its protein product is CASSYSAVVTDTQYF.

This chain uses TRBV3-1 (or the pseudogene TRBV3-2) with TRBJ2-7, with 11 positions matching TRBD1. This CDR3 is 16 amino acids long. Germline-derived CDR1 and CDR2 are LGHDT and YNNKEL (reference sequence). With V trimmed by 3 bases and J by 5 bases, 9 bases remained unmatched. The CDR3 spells CASSQWGGQGANEQYF. The CDR3 coding sequence is TGTGCCAGCAGCCAGTGGGGAGGACAGGGGGCCAACGAGCAGTACTTC.

The chain links TRBV9 to TRBJ2-5; 9 positions match TRBD2. The V gene's germline CDR1 is SGDLS and CDR2 YYNGEE. The length of the CDR3 is 15 residues. V was clipped by 4 bases and J by 1 base; unmatched bases: 5. CDR3 amino acids: CASSSGGGGQETQYF. The CDR3 DNA is TGTGCCAGCAGCTCGGGCGGGGGGGGCCAAGAGACCCAGTACTTC. The full variable domain, rest sourced from reference TRBV9 and TRBJ2-5, is DSGVTQTPKHLITATGQRVTLRCSPRSGDLSVYWYQQSLDQGLQFLIQYYNGEERAKGNILERFSAQQFPDLHSELNLSSLELGDSALYFCASSSGGGGQETQYFGPGTRLLVL.

The CDR3 region is CASSPGTSGSWGEQFF. In DNA, the CDR3 is TGCGCCAGCAGCCCCGGGACTAGCGGGAGTTGGGGTGAGCAGTTCTTC. V usage is TRBV5-1 and J usage is TRBJ2-1, with 14 bases aligning to TRBD2. This CDR3 has 16 amino acids. CDR1 and CDR2 from the germline V gene are SGHRS and YFSETQ. The V gene end was trimmed by 4 bases and the J gene end by 9 bases; junction bases not matched to a gene: 9.

V gene TRBV2 combines with J gene TRBJ1-5, with D unclear. V was clipped by 3 bases and J by 3 bases, with 12 bases between them. The germline V gene has CDR1 SNHLY and CDR2 FYNNEI. There are 15 residues in the CDR3. The DNA for the CDR3 is TGTGCCAGCAGTGAGTGGCCGCGGGACAATCAGCCCCAGCATTTT. This encodes CASSEWPRDNQPQHF.